These 2 T cell receptor beta chains came from one sample sequenced in a study of post-analysis software for immune sequencing data. Study-wide findings and caveats: Relative to controls, patients had 4 or 5 TRBV segments at higher frequency, with TRBV5-6, TRBV5-1 and TRBV20-1 among these.

These TCRs are of unknown antigen specificity. Unique molecular identifiers were built into the TCR beta cDNA libraries. TCRdb passed the PCR reads through MiXCR, listing each CDR3 protein once. The sample lists about 260,000 distinct CDR3 sequences, approximately 34% occurring once. The sequenced sample consisted of blood. Receptors were obtained from a girl aged 5-17 years with multiple sclerosis.

This chain links TRBV12-3 or TRBV12-4 with TRBJ2-1, with 11 bases lining up with TRBD2. The CDR3 extends over 19 amino acids. The trim removed 2 bases at V and 0 bases at J, leaving 9 bases unmatched. The CDR3 protein is CASSLPTSGSHHSYNEQFF. The DNA for the CDR3 is TGTGCCAGCAGTTTACCCACTAGCGGGAGTCACCACTCCTACAATGAGCAGTTCTTC.

This clonotype was recorded many times. CDR3 sequence (DNA): TGTGCCAGCAGTGAGACAGGGCCGAATACGCAGTATTTT. It encodes CASSETGPNTQYF. This sequence joins TRBV28 and TRBJ2-3; 7 bases line up with TRBD1. CDR1 and CDR2 from the germline V gene are MDHEN and SYDVKM. The CDR3 covers 13 residues. V shed 5 bases, J shed 7 bases, and the junction held 6 bases outside the gene matches.